The 23 T cell receptor beta chains listed next were all sequenced from one sample in a study of T cell responses to AZD1222 COVID-19 vaccine. This table comes from immunoSEQ multiplex PCR, and its TCRdb copy is limited to in-frame clones, with some not included. The sample yields roughly 200,000 clones, approximately 94% seen once. The starting material was peripheral blood, obtained on day 0 of MenACWY control vaccination. Receptors originate from an adult in good health.

J is TRBJ2-7 and V is TRBV10-1; the D gene is possibly TRBD1 (7 bases). Germline CDR1 WNHNN, CDR2 SYGVQD (reference sequence). Deletions cut 0 bases from V and 5 bases from J, with 11 bases between. The CDR3 totals 14 residues. The CDR3 loop reads CASSESTGRHEQYF. CDR3 DNA sequence: TGCGCCAGCAGTGAGTCGACAGGGAGGCACGAGCAGTACTTC.

This chain uses TRBV5-1 with TRBJ1-2; TRBD1 matches 7 bases. Germline V lookup: CDR1 SGHRS, CDR2 YFSETQ. V lost 6 bases to trimming and J lost 4 bases; unmatched junction nucleotides: 12. The CDR3 is 15 residues long. The CDR3: CASTPSGDRVYGYTF. The DNA for the CDR3 is TGCGCCAGCACCCCGAGCGGAGACAGGGTCTATGGCTACACCTTC.

The rearrangement uses TRBV5-1 and TRBJ2-7; weak D call: TRBD1 (5 bases). Trimming took 3 bases from V and 0 from J, leaving 10 bases between them. CDR3 length: 14 amino acids. Germline V CDR1 and CDR2: SGHRS, YFSETQ. DNA of the CDR3: TGCGCCAGCAGCTCTCAGGGATTCTCCTACGAGCAGTACTTC. Translating it yields CASSSQGFSYEQYF.

The chain recombines TRBV7-9 with TRBJ1-6; TRBD1 matches at 8 bases. Trimming cost V 6 bases and J 7 bases; bases outside gene matches: 11. The CDR3 spans 16 residues. Looked up from germline, CDR1 is SEHNR and CDR2 is FQNEAQ (reference sequence). The CDR3 DNA sequence: TGTGCCAGCAGGGAAAGACAGGGGCCGCCCAATTCACCCCTCCACTTT. It encodes CASRERQGPPNSPLHF.

The gene calls are TRBV6-6 and TRBJ2-5, with 7 bases fitting TRBD1. Germline CDR1 reads MNHNY; CDR2 reads SVGAGI (reference sequence). CDR3 length: 12 amino acids. The trim removed 6 bases at V and 7 bases at J, leaving 5 bases unmatched. The CDR3 region is CASRKQGSTQYF. The CDR3 region has the DNA TGTGCCAGCAGAAAACAGGGGTCGACCCAGTACTTC.

A remark on this clone: Additional DNA sequences in this sample encode the identical CDR3. CDR3 in DNA: TGTGCCAGCAGCCAGGGACAGGGAAGCTACGAGCAGTACTTC. Its translation is CASSQGQGSYEQYF. The V call is TRBV4-2, the J call TRBJ2-7; 9 positions agree with TRBD1. The CDR3 runs to 14 residues. V shed 3 bases and J 3 bases; nucleotides not matched to a gene: 3. Germline V gene lookup returns CDR1 LGHNA and CDR2 YNFKEQ.

The genes are TRBV12-1 and TRBJ1-1; the table's D call of TRBD1 was not tested on the DNA. TRBV12-1 is noted as a pseudogene. The CDR3 is 17 amino acids. The CDR3: CASSFQGTTYHYTEAFF. The CDR3 bases are TGTGCCAGCAGCTTTCAGGGCACCACCTACCATTACACTGAAGCTTTCTTT.

The chain links TRBV4-3 to TRBJ2-3; 11 positions agree with TRBD2. V shed 3 bases, J shed 9 bases, and the junction held 14 bases outside the gene matches. The CDR3 runs 17 residues. From germline, CDR1 is LGHNA and CDR2 YSLEER. The CDR3 DNA reads as TGCGCCAGCAGCCACCCTGGGGAACTAGCGGGGGACGCGACGCAGTATTTT. Amino acid sequence: CASSHPGELAGDATQYF.

The chain couples TRBV6-6 to TRBJ2-5; D possibly corresponds to TRBD2 (5 bases). The V and J ends lost 1 base and 5 bases respectively, with 11 bases between them. The CDR3 is 14 amino acids. Germline loops: CDR1 MNHNY, CDR2 SVGAGI (reference sequence). The CDR3 region is CASSYFSGGETQYF. CDR3 DNA sequence: TGTGCCAGCAGTTACTTCTCCGGCGGGGAGACCCAGTACTTC.

V usage is TRBV4-3 and J usage is TRBJ1-2; D remains ambiguous. V gave up 1 base and J gave up 0 bases, with 9 bases separating them. Germline V lookup: CDR1 LGHNA, CDR2 YSLEER. This CDR3 has 15 amino acids. The CDR3 is CASSQVRAANYGYTF. The CDR3 DNA sequence: TGCGCCAGCAGCCAAGTAAGGGCGGCTAACTATGGCTACACCTTC.

The chain recombines TRBV15 with TRBJ2-2; TRBD2 matches at 8 bases. CDR1 is LNHNV, CDR2 YYDKDF, per germline (reference sequence). This CDR3 is built from 16 residues. V dropped 0 bases and J dropped 7; count of bases not matched to a gene: 7. In DNA, the CDR3 is TGTGCCACCAGCAGAGATCTGGCGGGGGGTGTCGGGGAGCTGTTTTTT. Its protein is CATSRDLAGGVGELFF.

The chain employs TRBV19 and TRBJ1-1; D perhaps matches TRBD1 (6 bases). Germline V gene sequence: CDR1 LNHDA, CDR2 SQIVND (reference sequence). CDR3 size: 15 residues. The germline V and J ends were trimmed by 2 bases and 1 base, with 11 bases remaining between them. The CDR3 sequence: CASSIPGAGNTEAFF. The CDR3 nucleotides read TGTGCCAGTAGTATACCAGGGGCAGGGAACACTGAAGCTTTCTTT.

The chain couples TRBV7-2 to TRBJ1-2; D gene uncertain. The CDR3 consists of 13 residues. Germline V CDR1 and CDR2: SGHTA, FQGNSA. V was pared by 6 bases and J by 4 bases, with 12 bases between. For the CDR3, the DNA is TGTGCCAGCAGTTTCGACACAATCTATGGCTACACCTTC. Amino acid sequence: CASSFDTIYGYTF.

The V call is TRBV7-9, the J call TRBJ1-2; 8 positions agree with TRBD1. This CDR3 comprises 15 residues. Per the germline V gene, CDR1 is SEHNR and CDR2 is FQNEAQ (reference sequence). The junction had 11 bases not matched to a gene; V was cut back by 3 bases and J by 8 bases. The CDR3 reads CASSFLSTGAEGYTF. The CDR3 DNA reads TGTGCCAGCAGCTTCCTTTCGACAGGGGCGGAAGGCTACACCTTC. Together with reference TRBV7-9 and TRBJ1-2, the CDR3 gives the full variable domain: DTGVSQNPRHKITKRGQNVTFRCDPISEHNRLYWYRQTLGQGPEFLTYFQNEAQLEKSRLLSDRFSAERPKGSFSTLEIQRTEQGDSAMYLCASSFLSTGAEGYTFGSGTRLTVV.

This clone was detected only once. V and J are TRBV7-9 and TRBJ1-1; no firm D call. Trimming took 1 base from V and 4 from J, leaving 7 bases between them. Germline CDR1 is SEHNR and CDR2 is FQNEAQ (reference sequence). This CDR3 has 13 amino acids. The CDR3 nucleotides are TGTGCCAGCAGCTTAGATGTCTTCACTGAAGCTTTCTTT. It specifies CASSLDVFTEAFF.

The rearrangement uses TRBV6-2 or TRBV6-3 and TRBJ2-2; D perhaps matches TRBD1 (6 bases). This CDR3 contains 14 residues. V lost 4 bases and J lost 4, with 10 bases in between. Germline V gene data show CDR1 as MNHEY and CDR2 as SVGEGT. The CDR3, as DNA: TGTGCCAGCAGTTCCTACAGGGCCACCGGGGAGCTGTTTTTT. Its translation is CASSSYRATGELFF.

The chain joins TRBV30 to TRBJ1-1; 7 nucleotides align to TRBD1. The CDR3 totals 12 residues. After removal of 0 bases from V and 5 bases from J, the junction contained 0 bases not matched to a gene. Germline V gene lookup returns CDR1 GTSNPN and CDR2 SVGIG (reference sequence). The CDR3 protein is CAWSVQGTEAFF. The CDR3 coding sequence is TGTGCCTGGAGTGTACAGGGGACTGAAGCTTTCTTT. Drawing the rest from reference TRBV30 and TRBJ1-1, the complete variable domain is SQTIHQWPATLVQPVGSPLSLECTVEGTSNPNLYWYRQAAGRGLQLLFYSVGIGQISSEVPQNLSASRPQDRQFILSSKKLLLSDSGFYLCAWSVQGTEAFFGQGTRLTVV.

In its sample, this clone was seen a few times. This sequence joins TRBV7-9 and TRBJ1-1, with D maybe TRBD1 (5 bases). The ends were cut back, 3 bases at V and 6 bases at J, with 14 bases in the middle. Germline CDR1 and CDR2: SEHNR and FQNEAQ (reference sequence). This CDR3 contains 14 residues. CDR3 amino acids: CASSLARANPEAFF. CDR3 DNA: TGTGCCAGCAGCTTGGCCAGGGCTAACCCTGAAGCTTTCTTT.

This clone turned up a few times. The J gene is TRBJ1-5, the V gene TRBV5-5, with TRBD1 identical over 10 bases. In germline, CDR1 is SGHKS, CDR2 YYEKEE (reference sequence). This CDR3 region has 16 residues. After removal of 0 bases from V and 4 bases from J, the junction contained 4 bases not matched to a gene. The CDR3 protein is CASSLVPGQGNQPQHF. CDR3 nucleotides: TGTGCCAGCAGCTTGGTACCGGGACAGGGGAATCAGCCCCAGCATTTT.

The V call is TRBV24-1, the J call TRBJ2-3, with D maybe TRBD1 (6 bases). Germline assignment: CDR1 KGHDR and CDR2 SFDVKD. The CDR3 is made up of 16 amino acids. The germline V and J ends were trimmed by 3 bases and 3 bases, with 15 bases remaining between them. The CDR3: CATSDPTGMGTDTQYF. CDR3 coding DNA: TGTGCCACCAGTGATCCCACAGGGATGGGGACAGATACGCAGTATTTT.

The gene calls are TRBV4-2 and TRBJ1-3; 10 bases match TRBD1. CDR1 LGHNA and CDR2 YNFKEQ come from the germline V gene. Trimming removed 7 bases from V and 2 bases from J; junction bases left unmatched: 8. This CDR3 is 16 amino acids long. The DNA for the CDR3 is TGTGCCAGCACCGTCGAGGGGACAGGGGCTGGAAACACCATATATTTT. Translation: CASTVEGTGAGNTIYF.

The chain is built from TRBV7-9 and TRBJ1-5; perhaps TRBD1 as D (5 bases). Trimming removed 4 bases at V and 7 bases at J, with 17 bases between. The CDR3 has 15 residues. Germline V gene data show CDR1 as SEHNR and CDR2 as FQNEAQ (reference sequence). CDR3: CASSSSSTRGQPQHF. CDR3 coding DNA: TGTGCCAGCAGCTCCAGCTCGACTCGGGGGCAGCCCCAGCATTTT.

The V and J genes are TRBV5-5 and TRBJ1-2, with 7 nucleotides matching TRBD1. This CDR3 is 15 amino acids long. Trimming removed 1 base from V and 6 bases from J; junction bases left unmatched: 9. Germline CDR1 is SGHKS and CDR2 is YYEKEE (reference sequence). CDR3 in DNA: TGTGCCAGCAGCTTGAGACCGGACAGGCCGGATGGCTACACCTTC. Translated, it gives CASSLRPDRPDGYTF.